A selection of T cell receptor beta chains follows, all from one sample in a study of shared clonotypes between healthy human individuals. Using immunoSEQ multiplex PCR, the repertoire was profiled, and TCRdb retains in-frame clones only, with some absent. Of 630,000 or so clones detected, 95% to 98% appear once; the ten largest clones hold 0.3%. Sequenced input: naive CD8+ T cells sorted from blood. The receptors here all came from a man aged 25-45 years in good health. Both conserved end residues are part of each CDR3. The D gene is left open where the match is weak. The listing skips clone size in some rows; elsewhere it reads once, few, many or a size class.

TRBV7-8	TRBJ2-1	TRBD2	.	CASSLASGAGGPHEQFF	TGTGCCAGCAGCTTAGCGTCGGGGGCGGGAGGGCCACATGAGCAGTTCTTC
TRBV27	TRBJ1-5	.	.	CASSPGGGLQPQHF	TGTGCCAGCAGCCCCGGCGGGGGTCTTCAGCCCCAGCATTTT
TRBV28	TRBJ2-7	TRBD2	.	CASSLTRGGEQYF	TGTGCCAGCAGTTTGACCCGGGGAGGGGAGCAGTACTTC
TRBV27	TRBJ2-7	TRBD2	.	CASSPIAGGDYEQYF	TGTGCCAGCAGTCCCATAGCGGGAGGGGACTACGAGCAGTACTTC
TRBV29-1	TRBJ2-1	TRBD2	.	CSVGIRDYNNEQFF	TGCAGCGTGGGGATAAGGGACTACAACAATGAGCAGTTCTTC
TRBV9	TRBJ2-7	TRBD2	.	CASSVEGLAGDYEQYF	TGTGCCAGCAGCGTAGAAGGGCTAGCGGGGGACTACGAGCAGTACTTC
TRBV27	TRBJ2-7	TRBD2	once	CASRLSGSGGYEQYF	TGTGCCAGCAGACTTAGCGGGAGCGGGGGGTACGAGCAGTACTTC
TRBV4-1	TRBJ2-5	TRBD2	.	CASSQEGTSGRETQYF	TGCGCCAGCAGCCAAGAAGGGACTAGCGGGAGGGAGACCCAGTACTTC
TRBV5-4	TRBJ2-7	.	.	CASSLAAGVRNYEQYF	TGTGCCAGCAGCTTGGCAGCTGGTGTCAGAAATTACGAGCAGTACTTC
TRBV15	TRBJ2-3	.	.	CATSRETDTDTQYF	TGTGCCACCAGCAGAGAGACCGACACAGATACGCAGTATTTT
TRBV27	TRBJ2-7	TRBD2	.	CASSLGGSGYEQYF	TGTGCCAGCAGTTTAGGCGGGAGCGGCTACGAGCAGTACTTC
TRBV4-1	TRBJ2-7	.	.	CASSQASIEDSYEQYF	TGCGCCAGCAGCCAAGCTTCAATCGAGGATTCCTACGAGCAGTACTTC
TRBV18	TRBJ2-7	TRBD2	.	CASSQNSGRAVDEQYF	TGTGCCAGCTCACAGAATAGCGGGAGGGCCGTCGACGAGCAGTACTTC
TRBV5-1	TRBJ2-4	TRBD1	.	CASSLGIDREYIQYF	TGCGCCAGCAGCTTGGGCATAGACAGGGAATACATTCAGTACTTC
TRBV7-9	TRBJ2-7	TRBD1	.	CASSPGTGVPEQYF	TGTGCCAGCAGCCCCGGGACAGGGGTTCCAGAGCAGTACTTC
TRBV10-2	TRBJ2-1	TRBD2	once	CATKQREGYNNEQFF	TGCGCCACCAAACAGCGGGAGGGATATAACAATGAGCAGTTCTTC
TRBV27	TRBJ2-3	TRBD1	.	CASSLTRSRQGTRPSTDTQYF	TGTGCCAGCAGTTTAACAAGGAGTAGACAGGGAACAAGACCTAGCACAGATACGCAGTATTTT
TRBV5-1	TRBJ2-5	.	.	CASSLVQNQETQYF	TGCGCCAGCAGCTTGGTTCAGAACCAAGAGACCCAGTACTTC
TRBV28	TRBJ2-4	TRBD2	.	CASSFLGGGSIQYF	TGTGCCAGCAGTTTTCTAGGTGGCGGGAGCATTCAGTACTTC
TRBV10-3	TRBJ2-5	TRBD2	once	CAIGAGAGETQYF	TGTGCCATCGGCGCGGGAGCAGGGGAGACCCAGTACTTC
TRBV5-6	TRBJ1-2	.	.	CASSLGDSNYGYTF	TGTGCCAGCAGCTTGGGAGATTCTAACTATGGCTACACCTTC
TRBV18	TRBJ1-3	TRBD1	.	CASSPRGQGSGNTIYF	TGTGCCAGCTCACCGAGAGGACAGGGCTCTGGAAACACCATATATTTT
TRBV27	TRBJ2-7	TRBD2	.	CASSSQRGTSGAYEQYF	TGTGCCAGCAGCTCACAGAGGGGGACTAGCGGCGCCTACGAGCAGTACTTC
TRBV5-1	TRBJ1-4	TRBD1	.	CASRSTGNPNEKLFF	TGCGCCAGCAGGTCGACAGGGAACCCTAATGAAAAACTGTTTTTT
TRBV5-4	TRBJ1-5	.	.	CASSLPGSNQPQHF	TGTGCCAGCAGCTTACCCGGGAGCAATCAGCCCCAGCATTTT